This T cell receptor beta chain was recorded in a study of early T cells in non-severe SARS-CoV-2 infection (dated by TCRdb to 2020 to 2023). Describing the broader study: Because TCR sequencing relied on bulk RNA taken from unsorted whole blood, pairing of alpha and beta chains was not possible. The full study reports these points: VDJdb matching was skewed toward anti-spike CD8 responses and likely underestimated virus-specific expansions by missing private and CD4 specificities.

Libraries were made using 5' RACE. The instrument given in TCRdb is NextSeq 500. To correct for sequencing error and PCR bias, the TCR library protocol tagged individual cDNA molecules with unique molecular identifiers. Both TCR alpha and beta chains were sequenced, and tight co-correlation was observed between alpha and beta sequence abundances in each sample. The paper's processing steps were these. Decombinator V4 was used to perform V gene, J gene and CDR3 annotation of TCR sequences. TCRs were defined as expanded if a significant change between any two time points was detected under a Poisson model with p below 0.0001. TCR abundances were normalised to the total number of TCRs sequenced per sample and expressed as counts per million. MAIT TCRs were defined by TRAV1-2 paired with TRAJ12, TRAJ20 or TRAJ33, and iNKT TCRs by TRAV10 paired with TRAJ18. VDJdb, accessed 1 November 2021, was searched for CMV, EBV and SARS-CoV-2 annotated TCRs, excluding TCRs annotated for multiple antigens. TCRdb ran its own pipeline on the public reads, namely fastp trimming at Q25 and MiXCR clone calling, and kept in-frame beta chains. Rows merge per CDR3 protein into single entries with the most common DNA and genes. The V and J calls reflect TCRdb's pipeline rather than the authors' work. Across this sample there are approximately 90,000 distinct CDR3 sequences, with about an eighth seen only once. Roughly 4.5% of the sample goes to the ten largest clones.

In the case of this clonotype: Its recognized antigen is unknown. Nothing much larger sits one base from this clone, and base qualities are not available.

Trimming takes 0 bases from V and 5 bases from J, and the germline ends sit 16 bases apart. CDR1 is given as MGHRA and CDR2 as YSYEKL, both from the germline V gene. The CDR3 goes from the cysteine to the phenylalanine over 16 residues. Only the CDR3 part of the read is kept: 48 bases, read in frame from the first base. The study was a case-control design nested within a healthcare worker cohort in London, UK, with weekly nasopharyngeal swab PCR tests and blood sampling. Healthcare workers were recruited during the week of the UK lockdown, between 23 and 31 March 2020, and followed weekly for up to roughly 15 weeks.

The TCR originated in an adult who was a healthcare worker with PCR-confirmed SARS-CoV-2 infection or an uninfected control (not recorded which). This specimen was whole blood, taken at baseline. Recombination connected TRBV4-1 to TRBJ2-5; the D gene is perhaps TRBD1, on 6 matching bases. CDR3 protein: CASSQDWGLVRETQYF. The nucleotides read TGCGCCAGCAGCCAAGATTGGGGGCTAGTAAGGGAGACCCAGTACTTC.